This T cell receptor beta chain was found in a study of regulatory T cells in long-lasting Graves disease. As for time point: newly diagnosed GD, antithyroid drugs for less than 3 months. PBMCs provided the RNA from which the TCR library was made. Arm-PCR of CDR3 regions and iRepertoire HTBI primers were the basis on which TCR beta libraries were built. Study processing details: Across all samples, 62 TRBV segments and 15 or so TRBJ segments were identified. TCRdb redid the calling of the multiplex PCR reads with MiXCR, one entry per CDR3 protein. None of the V and J calls come from the authors' own analysis; TCRdb made them. The sample records around 250,000 distinct CDR3 sequences, about 19% being singletons. This clonotype was recorded many times. What it recognizes is unknown. The CDR3 loop spans 16 amino acids. V lost 5 bases and J lost 1; bases outside the gene matches: 5. Germline lookup yields CDR1 SGHAT and CDR2 FQNNGV.

Study-level findings and limits: A reduction in accuracy may have resulted from the small sample size.

Sequencing was performed on peripheral blood mononuclear cells (PBMCs), taken at new diagnosis, from a patient treated with antithyroid drugs. The V gene is TRBV11-2, the J gene TRBJ2-2, with 9 nucleotides matching TRBD1. The TCR comes from a female donor with Graves disease. The chain's CDR3 is CASSRGTGKNTGELFF. The CDR3, as DNA: TGTGCCAGCAGCCGAGGGACAGGGAAGAACACCGGGGAGCTGTTTTTT.